The 13 T cell receptor beta chains below come from one sample, sequenced in a study of T cell repertoires in cytomegalovirus infection. These receptors are not linked to any known antigen. TCRdb used MiXCR to reprocess the reads, holding one entry per CDR3 protein. The table includes hundreds of thousands of distinct CDR3 sequences, 25% to 35% detected once. The starting material was cultured PBMCs, obtained from culture after CMV antigen stimulation. These receptors were taken from a human donor in good health (CMV status not recorded). Some clones in this sample may be carry-over from other donors' samples.

This clonotype turned up a few times. The chain is built from TRBV7-8 and TRBJ2-7, with 9 bases identical to TRBD2. V was pared by 5 bases and J by 4 bases, with 12 bases of the junction left unmatched. The CDR3 is 16 residues long. Germline lookup yields CDR1 SGHVS and CDR2 FQNEAQ. Here the CDR3 reads CASSGAVVAGAYEQYF. DNA for the CDR3: TGTGCCAGCAGCGGGGCCGTGGTAGCGGGAGCATACGAGCAGTACTTC.

The chain has TRBV12-3 or TRBV12-4 and TRBJ2-6; TRBD2 matches at 10 bases. The CDR3 totals 17 residues. J gave up 4 bases and V 5 bases, and 8 bases lay outside the gene matches. In DNA, the CDR3 is TGTGCCAGCAGTCGACAAGCGGGAGGGAACGGGGCCAACGTCCTGACTTTC. Amino acid sequence: CASSRQAGGNGANVLTF.

The CDR3 here is CASSVEEEQFF. CDR3 nucleotide sequence: TGTGCCAGCAGTGTGGAAGAGGAGCAGTTCTTC. This chain connects TRBV2 to TRBJ2-1; D uncertain. Germline CDR1 SNHLY, CDR2 FYNNEI. V was shortened by 4 bases and J by 10 bases, with 8 bases between the two germline ends. The CDR3 loop spans 11 amino acids.

This clonotype was seen a few times. The chain recombines TRBV28 with TRBJ2-1; TRBD2 is a possible D gene (5 bases). The CDR3 contains 16 residues. Per the germline V gene, CDR1 is MDHEN and CDR2 is SYDVKM. Trimming shortened V by 3 bases and J by 1 base, and 13 bases separated the two germline ends. The DNA for the CDR3 is TGTGCCAGCAGTTTCGGAGCGGCCTTATCCTACAATGAGCAGTTCTTC. Translation gives CASSFGAALSYNEQFF.

This clonotype was detected only a few times. The chain is built from TRBV29-1 and TRBJ2-3; D unclear. Germline-derived CDR1 and CDR2 are SQVTM and ANQGSEA. V gave up 4 bases and J gave up 3 bases, with 8 bases separating them. This CDR3 is built from 12 residues. This chain's CDR3 is CSVAKVTDTQYF. DNA for the CDR3: TGCAGCGTTGCCAAGGTGACAGATACGCAGTATTTT.

This chain joins TRBV6-1 and TRBJ2-1; 9 nucleotides match TRBD1. The CDR3 runs to 13 residues. The V and J ends lost 11 bases and 8 bases, in that order; junction bases with no gene match: 10. CDR1 MNHNS and CDR2 SASEGT come from the germline V gene. CDR3 bases: TGTGCCGCACAGCGAACAGGGGGCGATGAGCAGTTCTTC. This gives the protein CAAQRTGGDEQFF.

This clonotype was picked up a small number of times. The chain recombines TRBV20-1 with TRBJ2-6; D remains unclear. The V end lost 5 bases, the J end lost 4 bases, and 9 bases lay between the germline ends. The CDR3 consists of 13 residues. Germline V gives CDR1 DFQATT, CDR2 SNEGSKA (reference sequence). The CDR3 coding sequence is TGCAGTGCTCCCCTCGTCGGGGCCAACGTCCTGACTTTC. Translation gives CSAPLVGANVLTF.

The table lists this clonotype with a count of one. The chain has TRBV12-3 or TRBV12-4 and TRBJ1-1, with D possibly being TRBD1 (5 bases). The CDR3 is 14 residues long. Trimming pared 7 bases from V and 3 bases from J, leaving 15 bases between. CDR3 protein: CASTPGLRDTEAFF. The CDR3 bases are TGTGCCAGCACCCCGGGACTCCGGGACACTGAAGCTTTCTTT.

This clonotype turned up a few times. The chain joins TRBV10-3 to TRBJ2-3; D possibly corresponds to TRBD2 (5 bases). CDR1 ENHRY and CDR2 SYGVKD come from the germline V gene. The V gene lost 3 bases and the J gene lost 0 bases, with 10 bases spanning the gap. The CDR3 covers 15 residues. The CDR3 protein is CAISDSRTSTDTQYF. The CDR3 DNA is TGTGCCATCAGTGACTCAAGGACTAGCACAGATACGCAGTATTTT.

This clonotype was seen a handful of times. The chain uses TRBV4-1 and TRBJ1-2; D uncertain. Trimming stripped 1 base from V and 1 base from J, with 4 bases between. The CDR3 covers 13 residues. CDR1 and CDR2 from the germline V gene are MGHRA and YSYEKL. CDR3 bases: TGCGCCAGCAGCCAAGTCGTTAACTATGGCTACACCTTC. Protein sequence: CASSQVVNYGYTF.

Only a few counts were recorded for this clonotype. The rearrangement links TRBV19 to TRBJ1-5; 10 bases line up with TRBD1. Germline CDR1 reads LNHDA; CDR2 reads SQIVND (reference sequence). Germline trimming cut 2 bases from V and 2 bases from J; bases unmatched to any gene: 6. This CDR3 spans 17 amino acids. The CDR3 nucleotides are TGTGCCAGTAGTATAAGAGGGACAGGGGCTGGCAATCAGCCCCAGCATTTT. This translates into CASSIRGTGAGNQPQHF.

This chain uses TRBV7-9 with TRBJ1-3; no firm D call. Germline CDR1 and CDR2: SEHNR and FQNEAQ (reference sequence). The CDR3 consists of 16 residues. The V end lost 0 bases, the J end lost 2 bases, and 11 bases lay between the germline ends. The CDR3 sequence: CASSLAQHQAGNTIYF. In DNA, the CDR3 is TGTGCCAGCAGCTTAGCACAGCACCAGGCTGGAAACACCATATATTTT.

This clonotype was found a few times. The CDR3 loop reads CASSLDPWGTGVFNEQYV. The DNA of the CDR3 is TGTGCCAGCAGTTTAGATCCTTGGGGGACAGGGGTTTTTAACGAGCAGTACGTC. The rearrangement joins TRBV12-3 or TRBV12-4 to TRBJ2-7; TRBD1 matches at 10 bases. Trimming at V came to 1 base and at J to 5 bases, leaving 14 bases not matched to a gene. CDR3 size: 18 residues.